This T cell receptor beta chain was sequenced during a study of cytomegalovirus exposure and HLA in healthy donors. The ends lost 5 bases at V and 3 bases at J; junction bases unmatched: 4. The CDR3 length is 13 residues. Germline assignment: CDR1 MNHEY and CDR2 SVGAGI. TCRdb's copy holds only in-frame clones and misses some; the assay was immunoSEQ multiplex PCR. The sample has approximately 200,000 clones, 88% seen once. A remark on this clone: Its specificity is not known.

General observations from the study: Three CMV-associated chains were confirmed in vitro to be specific for CMV antigens. Both high specificity and high sensitivity reportedly marked the classifier's diagnosis of cytomegalovirus status.

The TCR comes from a woman aged 18-29 years in good health and CMV-seronegative. This sequence joins TRBV6-5 and TRBJ2-7; 7 bases fit TRBD1. The sample taken for sequencing was PBMCs. For the CDR3, the DNA is TGTGCCAGCAGTGGGACAGCCTACTACGAGCAGTACTTC. Protein sequence: CASSGTAYYEQYF.